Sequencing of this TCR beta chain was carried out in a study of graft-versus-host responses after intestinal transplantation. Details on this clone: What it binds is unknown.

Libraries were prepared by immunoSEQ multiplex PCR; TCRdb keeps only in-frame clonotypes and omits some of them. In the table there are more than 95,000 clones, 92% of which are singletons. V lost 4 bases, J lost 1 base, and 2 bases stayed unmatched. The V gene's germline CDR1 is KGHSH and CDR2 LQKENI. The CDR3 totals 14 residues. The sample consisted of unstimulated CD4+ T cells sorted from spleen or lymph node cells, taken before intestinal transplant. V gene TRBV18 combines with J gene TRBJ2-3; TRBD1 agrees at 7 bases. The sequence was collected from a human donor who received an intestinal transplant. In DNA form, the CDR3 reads TGTGCCAGCTCACTCGGGACAGGCACAGATACGCAGTATTTT. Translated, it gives CASSLGTGTDTQYF.